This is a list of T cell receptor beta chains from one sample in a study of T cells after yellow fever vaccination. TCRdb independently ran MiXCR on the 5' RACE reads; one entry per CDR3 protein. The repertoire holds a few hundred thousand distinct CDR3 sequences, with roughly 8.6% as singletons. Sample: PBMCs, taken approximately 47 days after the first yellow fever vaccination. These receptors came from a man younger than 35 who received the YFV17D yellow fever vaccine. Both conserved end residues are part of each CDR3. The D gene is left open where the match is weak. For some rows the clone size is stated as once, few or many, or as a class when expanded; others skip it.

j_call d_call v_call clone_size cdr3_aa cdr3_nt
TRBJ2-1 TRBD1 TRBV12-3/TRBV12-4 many CASSSRDSSLNEQFF TGTGCCAGCAGTTCCCGGGACAGCTCTCTCAATGAGCAGTTCTTC
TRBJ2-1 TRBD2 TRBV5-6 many CASSLIRGDEQFF TGTGCCAGCAGCTTGATACGGGGGGATGAGCAGTTCTTC
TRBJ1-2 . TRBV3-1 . CASTQGGRGRTLYGYTF TGTGCCAGCACCCAAGGGGGACGGGGGCGGACCCTTTATGGCTACACCTTC
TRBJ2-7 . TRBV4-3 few CASSQDGTTYEQYF TGCGCCAGCAGCCAAGACGGGACCACCTACGAGCAGTACTTC
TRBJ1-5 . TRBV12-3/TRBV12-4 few CASWSGPNQPQHF TGTGCCAGCTGGTCAGGACCCAATCAGCCCCAGCATTTT
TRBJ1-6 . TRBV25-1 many CASSGGYNSPLHF TGTGCCAGCAGTGGGGGCTATAATTCACCCCTCCACTTT
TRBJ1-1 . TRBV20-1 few CSARVPGQLTEAFF TGCAGTGCTAGAGTTCCCGGACAGCTAACTGAAGCTTTCTTT
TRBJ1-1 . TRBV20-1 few CSATLPGLEAFF TGCAGTGCTACCCTCCCTGGCCTTGAAGCTTTCTTT
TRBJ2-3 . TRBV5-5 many CASSLLVRTDTQYF TGTGCCAGCAGCCTCCTAGTACGCACAGATACGCAGTATTTT
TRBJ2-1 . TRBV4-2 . CASSVGAGGPYNEQFF TGTGCCAGCAGCGTTGGGGCCGGGGGTCCCTACAATGAGCAGTTCTTC
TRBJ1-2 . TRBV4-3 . CASSQDPVYGYTF TGCGCCAGCAGCCAAGACCCAGTTTATGGCTACACCTTC
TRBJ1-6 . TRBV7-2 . CASSSTGKGAYNSPLHF TGTGCCAGCAGCTCAACAGGGAAAGGGGCCTATAATTCACCCCTCCACTTT
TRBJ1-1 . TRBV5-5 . CASSLDGGGHTEAFF TGTGCCAGCAGCTTGGACGGAGGGGGGCACACTGAAGCTTTCTTT
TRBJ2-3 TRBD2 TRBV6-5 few CASRLAGPDTQYF TGTGCCAGCAGATTAGCGGGGCCAGATACGCAGTATTTT
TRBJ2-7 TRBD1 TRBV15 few CATSRDIQGGHEQYF TGTGCCACCAGCAGAGATATACAGGGGGGCCACGAGCAGTACTTC
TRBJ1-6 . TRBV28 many CASSLLEGYNSPLHF TGTGCCAGCAGTTTATTAGAGGGCTATAATTCACCCCTCCACTTT
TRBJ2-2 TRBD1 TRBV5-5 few CASSKRTGVDGELFF TGTGCCAGCAGCAAAAGGACAGGGGTAGACGGGGAGCTGTTTTTT
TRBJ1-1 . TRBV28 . CASLITGTSEAFF TGTGCCAGCCTTATTACAGGGACCTCTGAAGCTTTCTTT
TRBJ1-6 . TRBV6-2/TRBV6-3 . CASCYNSPLHF TGTGCCAGCTGTTACAATTCACCCCTCCACTTT
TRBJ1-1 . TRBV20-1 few CSAISHSFTEAFF TGCAGTGCAATATCACACAGTTTCACTGAAGCTTTCTTT
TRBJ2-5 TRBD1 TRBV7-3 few CASSILGGMETQYF TGTGCCAGCAGCATACTAGGGGGCATGGAGACCCAGTACTTC
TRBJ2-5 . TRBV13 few CASSLSLGGKGETQYF TGTGCCAGCAGCTTATCCCTTGGTGGGAAAGGGGAGACCCAGTACTTC
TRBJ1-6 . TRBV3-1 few CASSQEAVSRSPLHF TGTGCCAGCAGCCAAGAAGCGGTGTCAAGGTCACCCCTCCACTTT
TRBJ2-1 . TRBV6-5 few CASSYGLFNEQFF TGTGCCAGCAGTTACGGGCTCTTCAATGAGCAGTTCTTC
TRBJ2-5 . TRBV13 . CASSTSARAQYF TGTGCCAGCAGCACCTCGGCAAGGGCCCAGTACTTC
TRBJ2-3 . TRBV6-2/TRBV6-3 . CASFPIFGTHTNTQYF TGTGCCAGTTTTCCGATCTTCGGGACTCACACAAATACGCAGTATTTT
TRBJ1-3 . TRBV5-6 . CASSLGRRDTIYF TGTGCCAGCAGCTTAGGACGGAGAGACACCATATATTTT
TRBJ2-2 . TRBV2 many CASSRENTGELFF TGTGCCAGCAGTCGGGAGAACACCGGGGAGCTGTTTTTT
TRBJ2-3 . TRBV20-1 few CSARDSYTGTDTQYF TGCAGTGCTAGAGATTCCTACACTGGCACAGATACGCAGTATTTT
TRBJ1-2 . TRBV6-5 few CASSPRGVHGYTF TGTGCCAGCAGTCCCCGCGGGGTACATGGCTACACCTTC
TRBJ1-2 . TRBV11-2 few CASSPFVGGDGYTF TGTGCCAGCAGCCCCTTTGTGGGGGGGGATGGCTACACCTTC
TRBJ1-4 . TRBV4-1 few CASSPPLRENEKLFF TGCGCCAGCAGCCCCCCCCTCAGGGAAAATGAAAAACTGTTTTTT
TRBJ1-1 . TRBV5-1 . CASKAGDTEAFF TGCGCCAGCAAGGCAGGGGACACTGAAGCTTTCTTT
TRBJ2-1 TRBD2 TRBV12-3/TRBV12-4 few CASSSDAGGPYNEQFF TGTGCCAGCAGTTCAGATGCGGGGGGGCCATACAATGAGCAGTTCTTC
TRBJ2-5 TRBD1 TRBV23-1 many CASSHPGTGVWETQYF TGCGCCAGCAGTCACCCGGGGACAGGGGTCTGGGAGACCCAGTACTTC
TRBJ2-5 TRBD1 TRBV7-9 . CASSPTGEIETQYF TGTGCCAGCAGCCCGACAGGGGAGATTGAGACCCAGTACTTC
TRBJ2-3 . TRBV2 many CASTEGRVKTSTDTQYF TGTGCCAGCACCGAAGGGCGGGTTAAAACTAGCACAGATACGCAGTATTTT
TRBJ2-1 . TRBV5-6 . CASSLRAGNNEQFF TGTGCCAGCAGCCTGAGGGCAGGGAATAATGAGCAGTTCTTC
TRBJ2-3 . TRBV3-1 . CACSQLGTPMTDTQYF TGTGCCTGCAGCCAGCTAGGGACTCCAATGACAGATACGCAGTATTTT
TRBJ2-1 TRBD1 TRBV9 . CASSSGTGSGNEQFF TGTGCCAGCAGCTCCGGGACAGGGAGCGGCAATGAGCAGTTCTTC
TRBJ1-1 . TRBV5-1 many CASSPASDTEAFF TGCGCCAGCAGCCCTGCGTCGGACACTGAAGCTTTCTTT